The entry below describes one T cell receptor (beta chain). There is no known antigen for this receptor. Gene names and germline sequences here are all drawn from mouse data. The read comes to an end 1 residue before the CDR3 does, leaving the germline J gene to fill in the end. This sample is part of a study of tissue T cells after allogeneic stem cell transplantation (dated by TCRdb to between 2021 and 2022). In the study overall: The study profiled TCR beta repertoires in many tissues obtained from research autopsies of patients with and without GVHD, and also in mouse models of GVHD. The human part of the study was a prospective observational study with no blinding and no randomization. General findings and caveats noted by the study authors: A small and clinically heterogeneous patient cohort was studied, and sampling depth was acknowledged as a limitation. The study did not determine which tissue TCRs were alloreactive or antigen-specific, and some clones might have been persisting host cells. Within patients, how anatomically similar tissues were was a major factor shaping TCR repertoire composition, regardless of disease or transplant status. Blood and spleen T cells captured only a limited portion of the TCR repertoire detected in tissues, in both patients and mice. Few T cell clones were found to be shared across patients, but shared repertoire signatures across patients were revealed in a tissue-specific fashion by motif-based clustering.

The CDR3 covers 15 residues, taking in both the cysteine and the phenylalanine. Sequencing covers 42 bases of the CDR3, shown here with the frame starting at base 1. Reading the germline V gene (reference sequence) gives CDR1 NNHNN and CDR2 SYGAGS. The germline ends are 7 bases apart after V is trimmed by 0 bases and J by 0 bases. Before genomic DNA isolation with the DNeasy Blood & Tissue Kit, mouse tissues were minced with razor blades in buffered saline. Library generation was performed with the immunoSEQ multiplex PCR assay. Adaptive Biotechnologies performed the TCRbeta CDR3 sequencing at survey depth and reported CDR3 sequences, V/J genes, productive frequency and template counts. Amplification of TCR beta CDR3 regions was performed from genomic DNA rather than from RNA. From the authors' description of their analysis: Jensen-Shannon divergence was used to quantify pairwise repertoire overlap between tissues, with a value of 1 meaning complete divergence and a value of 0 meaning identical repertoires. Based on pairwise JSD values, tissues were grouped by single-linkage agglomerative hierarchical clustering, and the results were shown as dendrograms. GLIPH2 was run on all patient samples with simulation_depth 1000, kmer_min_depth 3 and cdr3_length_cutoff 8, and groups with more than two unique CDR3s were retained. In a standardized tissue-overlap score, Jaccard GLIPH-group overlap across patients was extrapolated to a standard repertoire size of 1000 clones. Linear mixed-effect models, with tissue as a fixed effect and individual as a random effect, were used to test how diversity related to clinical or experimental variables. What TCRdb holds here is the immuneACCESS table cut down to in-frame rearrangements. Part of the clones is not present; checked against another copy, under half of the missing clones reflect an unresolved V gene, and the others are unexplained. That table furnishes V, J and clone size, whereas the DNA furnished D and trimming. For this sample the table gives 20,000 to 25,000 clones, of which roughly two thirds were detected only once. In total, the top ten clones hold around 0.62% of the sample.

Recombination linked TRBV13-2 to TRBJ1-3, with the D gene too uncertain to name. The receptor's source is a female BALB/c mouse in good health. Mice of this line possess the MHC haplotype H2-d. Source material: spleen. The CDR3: CASGDADISGNTLYF. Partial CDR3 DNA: TGTGCCAGCGGTGATGCAGACATTTCTGGAAATACGCTCTAT.